Below are 3 T cell receptor beta chains sequenced from a single sample in a study of OX40 agonist ivuxolimab in advanced cancers. Clones were read by immunoSEQ multiplex PCR, and TCRdb kept only the in-frame ones, dropping some. The table includes under 70,000 clones, more than 90% detected once. The starting material was CD4+ or CD8+ T cells sorted from blood, obtained in a trial of the OX40 agonist ivuxolimab. The receptors were gathered from an adult with an advanced solid tumor such as melanoma, head and neck, liver or kidney cancer.

This clone was picked up one time. As DNA, the CDR3 is TGTGCCAGCAGTCAGGGGGCAGGTTCCTACAATGAGCAGTTCTTC. It yields the protein CASSQGAGSYNEQFF. The chain couples TRBV6-1 to TRBJ2-1; TRBD1 matches 8 bases. The V segment lost 5 bases and the J segment 1 base; nucleotides outside the gene matches: 4. This CDR3 is 15 amino acids long. Germline V gene data show CDR1 as MNHNS and CDR2 as SASEGT.

The J gene is TRBJ1-1, the V gene TRBV2; TRBD1 matches 8 bases. The CDR3 sequence is 16 residues long. J was trimmed by 0 bases and V by 8 bases; bases with no gene match: 11. Germline loops: CDR1 SNHLY, CDR2 FYNNEI. Here the CDR3 DNA reads TGTGCCAGCCGAGCCGACCAGGGGGCTATGAACACTGAAGCTTTCTTT. The encoded protein is CASRADQGAMNTEAFF. Combining the CDR3 with reference TRBV2 and TRBJ1-1 gives the whole variable domain EPEVTQTPSHQVTQMGQEVILRCVPISNHLYFYWYRQILGQKVEFLVSFYNNEISEKSEIFDDQFSVERPDGSNFTLKIRSTKLEDSAMYFCASRADQGAMNTEAFFGQGTRLTVV.

The rearrangement joins TRBV9 to TRBJ1-2, with D hard to call. The CDR3 sequence is 14 residues long. The V and J ends lost 0 bases and 4 bases respectively, with 10 bases between them. Germline CDR1 is SGDLS and CDR2 is YYNGEE. The chain's CDR3 is CASSVGGRTYGYTF. CDR3 in DNA: TGTGCCAGCAGCGTAGGCGGACGGACCTATGGCTACACCTTC. Together with reference TRBV9 and TRBJ1-2, the CDR3 gives the full variable domain: DSGVTQTPKHLITATGQRVTLRCSPRSGDLSVYWYQQSLDQGLQFLIQYYNGEERAKGNILERFSAQQFPDLHSELNLSSLELGDSALYFCASSVGGRTYGYTFGSGTRLTVV.